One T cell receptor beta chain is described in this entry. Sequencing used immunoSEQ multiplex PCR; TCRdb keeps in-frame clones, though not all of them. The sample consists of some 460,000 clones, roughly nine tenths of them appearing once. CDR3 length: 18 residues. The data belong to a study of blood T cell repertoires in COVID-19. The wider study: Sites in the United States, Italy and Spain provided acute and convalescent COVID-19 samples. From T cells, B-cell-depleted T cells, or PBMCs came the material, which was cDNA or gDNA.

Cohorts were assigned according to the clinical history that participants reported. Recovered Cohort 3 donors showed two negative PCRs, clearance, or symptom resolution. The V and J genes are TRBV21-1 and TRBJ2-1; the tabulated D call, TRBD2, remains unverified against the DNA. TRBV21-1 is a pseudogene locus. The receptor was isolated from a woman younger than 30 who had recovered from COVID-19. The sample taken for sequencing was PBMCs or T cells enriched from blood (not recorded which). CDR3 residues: CASSYTRLAGGLMDEQFF. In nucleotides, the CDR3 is TGTGCCAGCAGCTATACGAGACTAGCGGGGGGGCTGATGGATGAGCAGTTCTTC.